This T cell receptor beta chain was sequenced for a study of blood T cell repertoires in COVID-19. Whole-study context: PBMCs, B-cell-depleted T cells, or T cells provided the cDNA or gDNA that made up the material.

V was pared by 6 bases and J by 0 bases, with 8 bases between. In germline, CDR1 is KGHSH, CDR2 LQKENI. The CDR3 has 13 residues. Per the original methods: Counts of nucleated cells, estimated from reference gene primer amplification, were obtained. Assay: immunoSEQ multiplex PCR; the TCRdb copy retains only in-frame clones and omits some. V, J and clone size are taken as reported in that table, and D and trimming were inferred from the DNA itself. The sample holds under 200,000 clones, approximately 86% seen once. The chain combines TRBV18 with TRBJ1-1, with D hard to call. The clonotype comes from a man in his 60s with COVID-19, enrolled during active disease. Sample: peripheral blood. CDR3 sequence reads: CASSLNMNTEAFF. The CDR3 region has the DNA TGTGCCAGCTCGCTAAATATGAACACTGAAGCTTTCTTT.